These 24 T cell receptor beta chains originate from one sample sequenced in a study of T cell repertoires in cytomegalovirus infection. TCRdb redid the calling of the reads with MiXCR, one entry per CDR3 protein. The sample records 480,000 or so distinct CDR3 sequences, 10% to 12% being singletons. Sequencing was performed on PBMCs. Source of these receptors: a human donor in good health (CMV status not recorded). Some clones in this sample may be carry-over from other donors' samples.

With respect to this clonotype: Sequence at one end of the junction differs from germline and may be a read error. The chain uses TRBV29-1 and TRBJ2-1, with D uncertain. The germline V gene has CDR1 SQVTM and CDR2 ANQGSEA. CDR3 length: 10 residues. The DNA of the CDR3 is TGCAACGTTGTGCACCGGGAGCAGTTCTTC. Translating gives CNVVHREQFF.

For this clonotype: This could be a read error, since a much larger clone is one nucleotide away. This chain uses TRBV6-1 with TRBJ2-3; possibly TRBD1 for D (5 bases). The ends were cut back, 10 bases at V and 0 bases at J, with 11 bases in the middle. Germline lookup yields CDR1 MNHNS and CDR2 SASEGT. This CDR3 spans 13 amino acids. The CDR3 DNA follows: TGTGCCATCGTTAGGGGAAGCACAGATACGCAGTATTTT. Translation gives CAIVRGSTDTQYF.

This clonotype was seen many times. V gene TRBV10-3 combines with J gene TRBJ2-1, with 9 bases that match TRBD1. The CDR3 runs 15 residues. Germline V CDR1 and CDR2: ENHRY, SYGVKD. Unmatched junction bases numbered 10, after V lost 6 bases and J lost 7 bases. The CDR3 loop is CAISPGQGILNEQFF. In DNA, the CDR3 is TGTGCCATCAGCCCGGGACAGGGTATCTTAAATGAGCAGTTCTTC.

This clonotype was seen many times. The chain carries TRBV27 and TRBJ2-2; D gene uncertain. V lost 4 bases and J lost 3, with 12 bases in between. The CDR3 is 15 amino acids. Germline V lookup: CDR1 MNHEY, CDR2 SMNVEV (reference sequence). CDR3 sequence: CASSWRGRDTGELFF. The CDR3 nucleotides are TGTGCCAGCAGTTGGAGAGGACGTGACACCGGGGAGCTGTTTTTT.

This clonotype came up many times. V gene TRBV19 combines with J gene TRBJ1-1; 7 nucleotides match TRBD1. CDR3 length: 14 amino acids. Per germline, CDR1 LNHDA and CDR2 SQIVND (reference sequence). The V segment lost 4 bases and the J segment 1 base; nucleotides outside the gene matches: 3. The CDR3 DNA is TGTGCCAGTAGTACCAGACAGGGGAACACTGAAGCTTTCTTT. Its protein product is CASSTRQGNTEAFF.

This clonotype was counted many times. The chain joins TRBV5-6 to TRBJ1-4; D gene ambiguous. CDR3 length equals 16 residues. The ends were cut back, 1 base at V and 0 bases at J, with 10 bases in the middle. Germline CDR1 SGHDT, CDR2 YYEEEE. For the CDR3, the DNA is TGTGCCAGCAGCTTGTGGGTACCCTCAACTAATGAAAAACTGTTTTTT. Protein product: CASSLWVPSTNEKLFF.

The DNA for the CDR3 is TGCAGTGCTAGGTCACAGAAGAACACTGAAGCTTTCTTT. Translating gives CSARSQKNTEAFF. This sequence joins TRBV20-1 and TRBJ1-1, with D hard to call. The CDR3 is 13 residues long. Germline V gene sequence: CDR1 DFQATT, CDR2 SNEGSKA (reference sequence). The germline V and J ends were trimmed by 3 bases and 1 base, with 9 bases remaining between them.

This clonotype appeared many times. V usage is TRBV6-5 and J usage is TRBJ2-7; 9 bases line up with TRBD2. The CDR3 length is 15 residues. The V segment lost 0 bases and the J segment 6 bases; nucleotides outside the gene matches: 6. CDR1 is MNHEY, CDR2 SVGAGI, per germline. The CDR3, as DNA: TGTGCCAGCAGTTACTCCGGCGGGGGGGCCCTCGAGCAGTACTTC. Translation gives CASSYSGGGALEQYF.

The table lists this clonotype with many counts. This sequence joins TRBV20-1 and TRBJ2-2; TRBD1 matches at 10 bases. The CDR3 contains 15 residues. Germline V gives CDR1 DFQATT, CDR2 SNEGSKA (reference sequence). J was trimmed by 2 bases and V by 6 bases; bases with no gene match: 6. The CDR3 DNA reads TGCAGTGCGACAGACAGGGGGCTTAACACCGGGGAGCTGTTTTTT. This encodes CSATDRGLNTGELFF.

The chain links TRBV2 to TRBJ1-2; tentative D call: TRBD1 (6 bases). Germline V CDR1 and CDR2: SNHLY, FYNNEI. The length of the CDR3 is 11 residues. Trimming pared 7 bases from V and 8 bases from J, leaving 11 bases between. This CDR3 reads CASNGQWGYTF. Written as DNA, the CDR3 is TGTGCCAGCAACGGACAGTGGGGCTACACCTTC. Looking up the rest from reference TRBV2 and TRBJ1-2 gives the full variable domain: EPEVTQTPSHQVTQMGQEVILRCVPISNHLYFYWYRQILGQKVEFLVSFYNNEISEKSEIFDDQFSVERPDGSNFTLKIRSTKLEDSAMYFCASNGQWGYTFGSGTRLTVV.

This clonotype was picked up many times. The chain combines TRBV20-1 with TRBJ1-5, with D tentatively TRBD1 (5 bases). The CDR3 runs to 13 residues. V was cut by 3 bases and J by 3 bases, with 9 bases left in between. Germline V gives CDR1 DFQATT, CDR2 SNEGSKA (reference sequence). The CDR3 nucleotides read TGCAGTGCTAGGAGGGGCCCCAATCAGCCCCAGCATTTT. Residues: CSARRGPNQPQHF.

This clonotype was seen many times. The V and J genes are TRBV5-6 and TRBJ1-1, with no clear D. V lost 2 bases and J lost 4, with 9 bases in between. Germline-derived CDR1 and CDR2 are SGHDT and YYEEEE. This CDR3 region has 13 residues. CDR3 protein: CASSFPRTTEAFF. In nucleotides, the CDR3 is TGTGCCAGCAGCTTCCCCCGGACCACTGAAGCTTTCTTT.

This clonotype was counted at least ten times. The chain couples TRBV2 to TRBJ2-1, with a tentative D call TRBD2 (5 bases). Trimming took 4 bases from V and 1 from J, leaving 11 bases between them. The CDR3 runs to 15 residues. Looked up from germline, CDR1 is SNHLY and CDR2 is FYNNEI. Here the CDR3 reads CASSGTARSYNEQFF. The DNA of the CDR3 is TGTGCCAGCAGTGGGACTGCCAGATCCTACAATGAGCAGTTCTTC.

The V gene is TRBV5-1, the J gene TRBJ1-1; 9 nucleotides line up with TRBD1. CDR3 length: 15 amino acids. J gave up 3 bases and V 4 bases, and 7 bases lay outside the gene matches. Per the germline V gene, CDR1 is SGHRS and CDR2 is YFSETQ. CDR3 amino acids: CASSGRDRADTEAFF. The CDR3 region has the DNA TGCGCCAGCAGCGGACGGGACAGGGCGGACACTGAAGCTTTCTTT.

This clonotype was picked up many times. The chain uses TRBV6-1 and TRBJ1-5, with 9 nucleotides matching TRBD1. The CDR3 consists of 14 residues. After removal of 5 bases from V and 8 bases from J, the junction contained 7 bases not matched to a gene. Looked up from germline, CDR1 is MNHNS and CDR2 is SASEGT. CDR3 sequence (DNA): TGTGCCAGCAGTACCGGGACAGGGTATGAGCCCCAGCATTTT. Its translation: CASSTGTGYEPQHF.

There are a few counts of this clonotype. The J gene is TRBJ2-2, the V gene TRBV24-1; D unclear. V lost 4 bases to trimming and J lost 5 bases, with 16 bases between them. This CDR3 is 16 amino acids long. In germline, CDR1 is KGHDR, CDR2 SFDVKD. In DNA form, the CDR3 reads TGTGCCACCAGTGAGCCGACGGCCGGCAAGACCGGGGAGCTGTTTTTT. This encodes CATSEPTAGKTGELFF.

This clonotype was seen ten or more times. This chain uses TRBV11-2 with TRBJ1-2; D is unresolved. This CDR3 has 13 residues. The germline V gene encodes CDR1 SGHAT and CDR2 FQNNGV. V was trimmed by 5 bases and J by 9 bases, leaving 16 bases between them. The CDR3 DNA sequence: TGTGCCAGCAGCCCACTCCGGGAGGAGAGCTACACCTTC. Protein sequence: CASSPLREESYTF.

Ten or more counts support this clonotype. V and J are TRBV20-1 and TRBJ2-2, with 11 bases matching TRBD2. The CDR3 is 14 amino acids. Looked up from germline, CDR1 is DFQATT and CDR2 is SNEGSKA (reference sequence). V shed 3 bases, J shed 4 bases, and the junction held 1 base outside the gene matches. CDR3 residues: CSASTSGSTGELFF. The CDR3 bases are TGCAGTGCTAGTACTAGCGGGAGCACCGGGGAGCTGTTTTTT.

This clonotype was detected ten times or more. This chain joins TRBV5-1 and TRBJ2-3; TRBD1 matches at 10 bases. After removal of 2 bases from V and 5 bases from J, the junction contained 11 bases not matched to a gene. The CDR3 contains 17 residues. CDR1 is SGHRS, CDR2 YFSETQ, per germline. This CDR3 reads CASSFIYRDRGIDTQYF. The CDR3 bases are TGCGCCAGCAGCTTTATCTACCGGGACAGGGGAATAGATACGCAGTATTTT.

A note on this clonotype: Given the absence of the conserved phenylalanine or tryptophan at the CDR3 end, a read error is likely. This chain connects TRBV2 to TRBJ2-1; 13 nucleotides match TRBD2. The trim removed 3 bases at V and 7 bases at J, leaving 6 bases unmatched. There are 16 residues in the CDR3. Germline CDR1 SNHLY, CDR2 FYNNEI. The CDR3 sequence is CASSDRTSGSVNEQFS. The CDR3 DNA is TGTGCCAGCAGTGACCGGACTAGCGGGAGTGTTAATGAGCAGTTCTCC.

The chain links TRBV5-1 to TRBJ2-1; D is possibly TRBD2 (5 bases). This CDR3 is built from 14 residues. CDR1 SGHRS and CDR2 YFSETQ come from the germline V gene. V lost 3 bases and J 5 bases, leaving 12 bases between the germline ends. The CDR3 DNA sequence: TGCGCCAGCAGCTCCGGGGTTGTCGACAATGAGCAGTTCTTC. Translated: CASSSGVVDNEQFF.

The rearrangement links TRBV18 to TRBJ2-7; TRBD2 matches at 15 bases. The CDR3 is 17 amino acids. Germline assignment: CDR1 KGHSH and CDR2 LQKENI. Trimming removed 3 bases from V and 3 bases from J; junction bases left unmatched: 6. CDR3: CASSPGTSGRLSYEQYF. CDR3 coding DNA: TGTGCCAGCTCACCGGGGACTAGCGGGAGGCTTAGCTACGAGCAGTACTTC.

The chain couples TRBV3-1 to TRBJ2-1; TRBD2 is a possible D gene (6 bases). The CDR3 is 14 amino acids. Germline assignment: CDR1 LGHDT and CDR2 YNNKEL (reference sequence). Trimming removed 3 bases from V and 8 bases from J, with 14 bases in between. In DNA, the CDR3 is TGTGCCAGCAGCCATAGCGGAGAAGTTGATGAGCAGTTCTTC. Its protein product is CASSHSGEVDEQFF.

This clonotype has at least ten counts. V gene TRBV7-2 combines with J gene TRBJ1-6, with TRBD1 matching over 8 bases. With V trimmed by 5 bases and J by 6 bases, 9 bases remained unmatched. Germline V gene sequence: CDR1 SGHTA, CDR2 FQGNSA. The length of the CDR3 is 16 residues. The DNA of the CDR3 is TGTGCCAGCAGCCGTCGGCCGGGACAGGTTAATTCACCCCTCCACTTT. The encoded protein is CASSRRPGQVNSPLHF.